These 14 T cell receptor beta chains share one sample of origin, sequenced in a study of blood T cell repertoires in COVID-19. TCRdb keeps only in-frame clones here, not all; method: immunoSEQ multiplex PCR. The sample has approximately 170,000 clones, approximately 87% seen once. The sequencing sample was made of PBMCs or T cells enriched from blood (not recorded which). Receptor source: a woman aged 45-65 years who had recovered from COVID-19.

The chain recombines TRBV6-4 with TRBJ1-1, with 8 bases identical to TRBD1. V was clipped by 0 bases and J by 10 bases; unmatched bases: 10. This CDR3 contains 15 residues. Germline-derived CDR1 and CDR2 are MRHNA and SNTAGT. The CDR3 spells CASSDSGQGAMGAFF. The CDR3 nucleotides read TGTGCCAGCAGTGACTCGGGGCAGGGGGCTATGGGAGCTTTCTTT.

V usage is TRBV9 and J usage is TRBJ2-1, with a tentative D call TRBD2 (5 bases). The CDR3 is made up of 14 amino acids. Germline CDR1 reads SGDLS; CDR2 reads YYNGEE. V lost 4 bases, J lost 1 base, and 9 bases lay in between. The CDR3 region has the DNA TGTGCCAGCAGCCGGACGGGGTCCTACAATGAGCAGTTCTTC. Protein: CASSRTGSYNEQFF.

J is TRBJ2-3 and V is TRBV7-6; tentative D call: TRBD1 (8 bases). This CDR3 is built from 17 residues. Germline CDR1 SGHVS, CDR2 FNYEAQ. Trimming shortened V by 5 bases and J by 4 bases, and 22 bases separated the two germline ends. In DNA form, the CDR3 reads TGTGCCAGCAGCCAAAGATCCGACAGGGGAGGGGCAGATACGCAGTATTTT. Translating it yields CASSQRSDRGGADTQYF.

The CDR3 nucleotides read TGTGCCAGCAGCGACAGGGGACTCGCAACCTACGAGCAGTACGTC. Amino acid sequence: CASSDRGLATYEQYV. V usage is TRBV6-5 and J usage is TRBJ2-7, with 8 bases that match TRBD1. There are 15 residues in the CDR3. The ends lost 6 bases at V and 2 bases at J; junction bases unmatched: 9. Germline CDR1 and CDR2: MNHEY and SVGAGI.

The gene calls are TRBV10-2 and TRBJ1-2, with D possibly being TRBD1 (5 bases). Between the trimmed V and J ends, which lost 1 base and 1 base, there was a span of 10 bases. The CDR3 has 15 residues. CDR1 is WSHSY and CDR2 is SAAADI in the germline V gene. The CDR3 DNA reads TGCGCCAGCAGTGAGTTGAGCGGGGGTAACTATGGCTACACCTTC. The encoded protein is CASSELSGGNYGYTF.

V gene TRBV12-3 or TRBV12-4 combines with J gene TRBJ1-1; D may be TRBD1 (5 bases). The CDR3 covers 13 residues. Trimming pared 4 bases from V and 3 bases from J, leaving 9 bases between. DNA of the CDR3: TGTGCCAGCAGTTCGGGACTCGACACTGAAGCTTTCTTT. Translation gives CASSSGLDTEAFF.

V usage is TRBV7-2 and J usage is TRBJ1-3, with 7 positions matching TRBD1. Trimming removed 4 bases from V and 1 base from J; junction bases left unmatched: 10. CDR1 and CDR2 (germline): SGHTA, FQGNSA. The CDR3 is 17 amino acids. The CDR3 nucleotides are TGTGCCAGCAGCTCCCGGGACAGTGGGAGGTCTGGAAACACCATATATTTT. Translated: CASSSRDSGRSGNTIYF.

The V gene is TRBV7-9, the J gene TRBJ2-5; 8 bases are shared with TRBD1. In germline, CDR1 is SEHNR, CDR2 FQNEAQ (reference sequence). V shed 1 base and J 0 bases; nucleotides not matched to a gene: 1. This CDR3 is 15 amino acids long. The CDR3 here is CASSLGQGYQETQYF. DNA for the CDR3: TGTGCCAGCAGCTTAGGACAGGGGTACCAAGAGACCCAGTACTTC.

The genes are TRBV5-1 and TRBJ2-6, with D perhaps matching TRBD2 (5 bases). CDR1 is SGHRS and CDR2 is YFSETQ in the germline V gene. There are 15 residues in the CDR3. Trimming removed 3 bases from V and 4 bases from J, with 11 bases in between. This CDR3 is CASSSVGGGANVLTF. For the CDR3, the DNA is TGCGCCAGCAGCTCGGTTGGAGGAGGGGCCAACGTCCTGACTTTC.

The rearrangement links TRBV4-1 to TRBJ2-1; 7 bases match TRBD2. V lost 0 bases to trimming and J lost 8 bases; unmatched junction nucleotides: 10. This CDR3 is built from 16 residues. Germline V gene sequence: CDR1 MGHRA, CDR2 YSYEKL. In DNA form, the CDR3 reads TGCGCCAGCAGCCAAGATCCCCTAGCGGAAGGTTATGAGCAGTTCTTC. Its protein is CASSQDPLAEGYEQFF.

The chain has TRBV7-9 and TRBJ1-2, with TRBD1 identical over 10 bases. J gave up 8 bases and V 2 bases, and 8 bases lay outside the gene matches. The CDR3 loop spans 15 amino acids. Germline CDR1 reads SEHNR; CDR2 reads FQNEAQ (reference sequence). The CDR3 sequence: CASSLRGGTGEGYTF. Written as DNA, the CDR3 is TGTGCCAGCAGCTTAAGGGGCGGGACAGGGGAAGGCTACACCTTC.

The rearrangement joins TRBV19 to TRBJ1-3; D gene uncertain. This CDR3 is 16 amino acids long. Germline loops: CDR1 LNHDA, CDR2 SQIVND (reference sequence). V lost 3 bases to trimming and J lost 0 bases, with 12 bases between them. In DNA form, the CDR3 reads TGTGCCAGTAGTATCCCGGCGGCAGCCTCTGGAAACACCATATATTTT. It translates to CASSIPAAASGNTIYF.

The chain joins TRBV9 to TRBJ1-1, with TRBD1 matching 7 bases. Germline CDR1 SGDLS, CDR2 YYNGEE. V was clipped by 3 bases and J by 1 base; unmatched bases: 12. The CDR3 contains 17 residues. CDR3: CASSEPRTGAGNTEAFF. CDR3 DNA sequence: TGTGCCAGCAGCGAGCCCCGAACAGGGGCGGGGAACACTGAAGCTTTCTTT.

The chain recombines TRBV6-5 with TRBJ2-2, with 9 positions matching TRBD2. The CDR3 length is 14 residues. Germline-derived CDR1 and CDR2 are MNHEY and SVGAGI. The V segment lost 7 bases and the J segment 4 bases; nucleotides outside the gene matches: 4. CDR3: CASNSGSGTGELFF. The CDR3 region has the DNA TGTGCCAGCAATAGCGGGAGCGGCACCGGGGAGCTGTTTTTT.